This TCR beta chain was sequenced in a study of T cells after yellow fever vaccination. Study information: Each low-cell-number fraction was prepared by means of SMART-Seq v4 Ultra Low Input.

This clonotype has at least ten counts. The antigen remains undetermined. TCRdb independently ran MiXCR on the 5' RACE reads; one entry per CDR3 protein. The sample records tens of thousands of distinct CDR3 sequences, 6% to 7.5% being singletons. The germline V gene encodes CDR1 DFQATT and CDR2 SNEGSKA (reference sequence). The CDR3 runs to 14 residues. V was shortened by 4 bases and J by 4 bases, with 14 bases between the two germline ends. Study outcomes and limitations: Most primary-vaccination clones recurred post-booster (roughly 96% CD4, roughly 90% CD8). Contaminating bulk clonotypes could be abundant in FACS-sorted repertoires. A minor fraction of clonotypes spanned both CD4 and CD8 compartments.

This material consisted of CD8+ T cells sorted from PBMCs, taken 15 days after the yellow fever booster vaccination. The source of this sequence is a man aged 25-40 years who received the YFV17D yellow fever vaccine. The chain carries TRBV20-1 and TRBJ2-1, with D unresolved. CDR3 DNA sequence: TGCAGTGCTACCCTTCTGGACCCTTACAATGAGCAGTTCTTC. Translated, it gives CSATLLDPYNEQFF.